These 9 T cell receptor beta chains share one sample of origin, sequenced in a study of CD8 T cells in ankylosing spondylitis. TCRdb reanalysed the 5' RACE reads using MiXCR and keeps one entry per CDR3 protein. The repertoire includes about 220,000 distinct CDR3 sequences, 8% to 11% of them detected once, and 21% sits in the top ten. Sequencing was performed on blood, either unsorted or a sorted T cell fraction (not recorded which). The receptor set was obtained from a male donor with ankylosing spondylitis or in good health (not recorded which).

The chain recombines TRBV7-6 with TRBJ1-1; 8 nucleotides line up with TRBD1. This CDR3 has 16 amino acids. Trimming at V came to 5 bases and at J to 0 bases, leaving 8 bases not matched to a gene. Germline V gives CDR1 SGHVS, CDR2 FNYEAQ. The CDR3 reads CASSPGTGPMNTEAFF. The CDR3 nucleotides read TGTGCCAGCAGCCCAGGGACAGGACCGATGAACACTGAAGCTTTCTTT.

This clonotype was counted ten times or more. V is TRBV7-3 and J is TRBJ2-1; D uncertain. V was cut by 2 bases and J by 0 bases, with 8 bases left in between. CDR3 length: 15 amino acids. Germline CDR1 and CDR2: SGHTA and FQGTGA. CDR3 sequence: CASSLYQSSYNEQFF. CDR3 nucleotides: TGTGCCAGCAGCTTATACCAAAGCTCCTACAATGAGCAGTTCTTC.

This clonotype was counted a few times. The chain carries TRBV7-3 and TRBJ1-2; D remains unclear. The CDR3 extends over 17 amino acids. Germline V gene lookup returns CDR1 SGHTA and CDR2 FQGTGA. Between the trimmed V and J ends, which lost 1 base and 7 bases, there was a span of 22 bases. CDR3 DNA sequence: TGTGCCAGCAGCTTAAACTCGGCGGGCGCGGCAGCGGGTGGCTACACCTTC. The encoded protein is CASSLNSAGAAAGGYTF.

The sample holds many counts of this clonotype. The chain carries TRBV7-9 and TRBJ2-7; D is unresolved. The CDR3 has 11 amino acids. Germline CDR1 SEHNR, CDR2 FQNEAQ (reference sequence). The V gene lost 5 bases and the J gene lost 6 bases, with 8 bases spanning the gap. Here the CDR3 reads CASSKSAEQYF. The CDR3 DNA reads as TGTGCCAGCAGCAAATCGGCCGAGCAGTACTTC.

CDR3 in DNA: TGTGCCAGCAGTTTACCTCGGCGTGGCTACGAGCAGTACTTC. Its protein is CASSLPRRGYEQYF. The chain couples TRBV12-3 or TRBV12-4 to TRBJ2-7; D gene unclear. The V end was cut by 2 bases, the J end by 3 bases, with 11 bases between. This CDR3 is 14 amino acids long.

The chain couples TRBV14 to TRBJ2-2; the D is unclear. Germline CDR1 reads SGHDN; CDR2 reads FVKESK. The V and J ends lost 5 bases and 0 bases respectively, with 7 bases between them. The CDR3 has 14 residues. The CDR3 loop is CASSYTPNTGELFF. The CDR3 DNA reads TGTGCCAGCAGCTACACACCGAACACCGGGGAGCTGTTTTTT.

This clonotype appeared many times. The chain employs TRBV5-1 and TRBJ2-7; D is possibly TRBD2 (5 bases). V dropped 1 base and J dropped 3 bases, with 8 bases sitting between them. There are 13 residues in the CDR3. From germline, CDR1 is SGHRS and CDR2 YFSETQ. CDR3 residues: CASSLWENYEQYF. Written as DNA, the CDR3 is TGCGCCAGCAGCTTGTGGGAGAACTACGAGCAGTACTTC.

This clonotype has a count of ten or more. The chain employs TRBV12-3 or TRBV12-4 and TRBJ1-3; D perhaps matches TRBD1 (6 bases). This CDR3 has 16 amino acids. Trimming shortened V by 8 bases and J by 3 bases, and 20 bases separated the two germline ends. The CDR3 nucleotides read TGTGCCAGCGACGAGGGGGGGCTGTCGCGTGGAAACACCATATATTTT. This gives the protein CASDEGGLSRGNTIYF.

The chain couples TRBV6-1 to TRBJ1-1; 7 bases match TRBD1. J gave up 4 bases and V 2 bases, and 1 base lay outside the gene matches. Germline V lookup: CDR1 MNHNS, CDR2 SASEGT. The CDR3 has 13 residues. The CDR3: CASSEKGATEAFF. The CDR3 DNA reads TGTGCCAGCAGTGAAAAGGGGGCCACTGAAGCTTTCTTT.